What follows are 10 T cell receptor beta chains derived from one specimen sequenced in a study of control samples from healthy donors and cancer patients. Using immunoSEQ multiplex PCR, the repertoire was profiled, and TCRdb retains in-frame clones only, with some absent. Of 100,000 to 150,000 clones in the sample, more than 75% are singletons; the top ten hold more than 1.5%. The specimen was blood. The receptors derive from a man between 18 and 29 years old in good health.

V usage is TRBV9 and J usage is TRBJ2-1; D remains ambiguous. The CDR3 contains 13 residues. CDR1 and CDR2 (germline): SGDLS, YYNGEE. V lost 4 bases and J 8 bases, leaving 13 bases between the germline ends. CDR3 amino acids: CASSPTVGYEQFF. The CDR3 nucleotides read TGTGCCAGCAGCCCCACCGTGGGTTATGAGCAGTTCTTC. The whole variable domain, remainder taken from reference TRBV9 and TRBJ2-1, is DSGVTQTPKHLITATGQRVTLRCSPRSGDLSVYWYQQSLDQGLQFLIQYYNGEERAKGNILERFSAQQFPDLHSELNLSSLELGDSALYFCASSPTVGYEQFFGPGTRLTVL.

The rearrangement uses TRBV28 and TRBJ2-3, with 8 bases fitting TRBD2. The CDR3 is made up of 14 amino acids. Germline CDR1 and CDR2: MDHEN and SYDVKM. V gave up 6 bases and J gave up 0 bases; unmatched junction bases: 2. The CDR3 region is CASSPGGSTDTQYF. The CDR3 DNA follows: TGTGCCAGCAGCCCGGGGGGGAGCACAGATACGCAGTATTTT. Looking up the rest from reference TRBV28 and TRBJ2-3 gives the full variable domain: DVKVTQSSRYLVKRTGEKVFLECVQDMDHENMFWYRQDPGLGLRLIYFSYDVKMKEKGDIPEGYSVSREKKERFSLILESASTNQTSMYLCASSPGGSTDTQYFGPGTRLTVL.

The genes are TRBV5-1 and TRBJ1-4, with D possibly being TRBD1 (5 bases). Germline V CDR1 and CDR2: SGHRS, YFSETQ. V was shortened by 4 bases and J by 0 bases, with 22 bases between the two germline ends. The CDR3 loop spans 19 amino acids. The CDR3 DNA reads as TGCGCCAGCAGCGCCAGAGGAAGGGGTCGTATAGCAACTAATGAAAAACTGTTTTTT. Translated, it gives CASSARGRGRIATNEKLFF.

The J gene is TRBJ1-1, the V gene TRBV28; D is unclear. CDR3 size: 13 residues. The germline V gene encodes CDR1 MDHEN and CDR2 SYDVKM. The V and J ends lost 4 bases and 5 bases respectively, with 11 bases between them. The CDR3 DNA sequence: TGTGCCAGCAGTTCGTCCGGCGGGACTGAAGCTTTCTTT. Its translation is CASSSSGGTEAFF.

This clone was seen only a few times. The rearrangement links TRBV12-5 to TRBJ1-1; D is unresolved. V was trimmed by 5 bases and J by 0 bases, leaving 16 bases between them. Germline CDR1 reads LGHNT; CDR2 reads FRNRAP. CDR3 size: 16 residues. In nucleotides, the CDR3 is TGTGCTAGTGGTCCCCCCGGGTGGACGGTGAACACTGAAGCTTTCTTT. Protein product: CASGPPGWTVNTEAFF.

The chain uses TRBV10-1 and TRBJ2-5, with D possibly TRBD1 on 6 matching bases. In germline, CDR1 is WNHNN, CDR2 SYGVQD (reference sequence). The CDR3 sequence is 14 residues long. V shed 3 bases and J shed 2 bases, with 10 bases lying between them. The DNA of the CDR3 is TGCGCCAGCAGTGAACAGGGTTTACAAGAGACCCAGTACTTC. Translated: CASSEQGLQETQYF.

Written as DNA, the CDR3 is TGTGCCAGCAGTTTTCGGCTGGAAAAACTGTTTTTT. Its protein is CASSFRLEKLFF. V and J are TRBV6-1 and TRBJ1-4; no clear D gene. Germline CDR1 reads MNHNS; CDR2 reads SASEGT. The V gene lost 5 bases and the J gene lost 8 bases, with 9 bases spanning the gap. The CDR3 is 12 residues long.

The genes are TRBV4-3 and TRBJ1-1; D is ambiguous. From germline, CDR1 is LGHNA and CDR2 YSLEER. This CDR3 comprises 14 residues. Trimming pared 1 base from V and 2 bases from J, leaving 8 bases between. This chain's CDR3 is CASSQGHSNTEAFF. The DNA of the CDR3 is TGCGCCAGCAGCCAAGGTCACAGTAACACTGAAGCTTTCTTT.

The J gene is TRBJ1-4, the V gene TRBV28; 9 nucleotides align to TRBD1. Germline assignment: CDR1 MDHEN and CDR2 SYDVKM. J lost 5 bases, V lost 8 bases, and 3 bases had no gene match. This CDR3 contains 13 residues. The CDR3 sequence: CASADRGNEKLFF. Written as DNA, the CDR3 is TGTGCCAGCGCGGACAGGGGAAATGAAAAACTGTTTTTT.

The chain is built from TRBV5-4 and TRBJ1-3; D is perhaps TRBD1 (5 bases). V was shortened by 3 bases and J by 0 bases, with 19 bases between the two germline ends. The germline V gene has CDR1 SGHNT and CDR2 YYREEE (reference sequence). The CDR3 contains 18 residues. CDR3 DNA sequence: TGTGCCAGCAGCTATGAAGGGACCGCAAACCCCTCTGGAAACACCATATATTTT. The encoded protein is CASSYEGTANPSGNTIYF.